The 22 T cell receptor beta chains below all came from one sample that was sequenced in a study of CD8 T cells in Susac syndrome. Roughly 0.5 to 1 ug RNA was reverse transcribed with random hexamers. TCRdb re-called the immunoSEQ multiplex PCR reads through MiXCR, storing one row per CDR3 protein. The table lists about 300,000 distinct CDR3 sequences, about 91% of them singletons. What was sequenced was CD4+ T cells from PBMCs. All receptors derive from a human donor with multiple sclerosis.

J is TRBJ1-5 and V is TRBV6-2 or TRBV6-3; D may be TRBD1 (5 bases). Germline V gene lookup returns CDR1 MNHEY and CDR2 SVGEGT. The CDR3 totals 14 residues. V was cut by 3 bases and J by 7 bases, with 13 bases left in between. CDR3 sequence reads: CASSYEGLGQPQHF. The CDR3 DNA is TGTGCCAGCAGTTATGAGGGGCTGGGCCAGCCCCAGCATTTT.

This chain joins TRBV5-4 and TRBJ2-7; 7 positions agree with TRBD1. Germline trimming cut 4 bases from V and 3 bases from J; bases unmatched to any gene: 10. The CDR3 has 15 amino acids. Germline V gives CDR1 SGHNT, CDR2 YYREEE (reference sequence). The CDR3 DNA is TGTGCCAGCAGCCCACCGGGACAGCCAATCTACGAGCAGTACTTC. Encoded protein: CASSPPGQPIYEQYF. Full variable domain (missing parts from reference TRBV5-4 and TRBJ2-7): ETGVTQSPTHLIKTRGQQVTLRCSSQSGHNTVSWYQQALGQGPQFIFQYYREEENGRGNFPPRFSGLQFPNYSSELNVNALELDDSALYLCASSPPGQPIYEQYFGPGTRLTVT.

V is TRBV19 and J is TRBJ1-2; 8 bases agree with TRBD1. CDR1 and CDR2 from the germline V gene are LNHDA and SQIVND (reference sequence). The V and J ends lost 3 bases and 4 bases, in that order; junction bases with no gene match: 7. CDR3 length: 15 amino acids. The CDR3 here is CASSITDRGGYGYTF. The CDR3 DNA is TGTGCCAGTAGTATTACTGACAGGGGAGGCTATGGCTACACCTTC. Together with reference TRBV19 and TRBJ1-2, the CDR3 gives the full variable domain: DGGITQSPKYLFRKEGQNVTLSCEQNLNHDAMYWYRQDPGQGLRLIYYSQIVNDFQKGDIAEGYSVSREKKESFPLTVTSAQKNPTAFYLCASSITDRGGYGYTFGSGTRLTVV.

The genes are TRBV29-1 and TRBJ2-7; D remains ambiguous. CDR1 is SQVTM and CDR2 is ANQGSEA in the germline V gene. There are 12 residues in the CDR3. Trimming pared 4 bases from V and 5 bases from J, leaving 12 bases between. This CDR3 reads CSVGGVSDEQYF. CDR3 DNA: TGCAGCGTTGGTGGGGTGTCTGACGAGCAGTACTTC.

This sequence joins TRBV6-1 and TRBJ2-7, with unresolved D. The CDR3 spans 12 residues. The V end lost 5 bases, the J end lost 5 bases, and 10 bases lay between the germline ends. From germline, CDR1 is MNHNS and CDR2 SASEGT. Here the CDR3 reads CASSPLGNEQYF. The DNA of the CDR3 is TGTGCCAGCAGTCCCCTGGGGAACGAGCAGTACTTC.

A single count supports this clonotype. The chain links TRBV11-2 to TRBJ2-3; D call uncertain. The CDR3 consists of 12 residues. CDR1 is SGHAT, CDR2 FQNNGV, per germline. The V end lost 1 base, the J end lost 6 bases, and 5 bases lay between the germline ends. CDR3 sequence: CASSLGFDTQYF. The CDR3 DNA reads as TGTGCCAGCAGCTTAGGGTTCGATACGCAGTATTTT. Full variable domain (rest looked up from reference TRBV11-2 and TRBJ2-3): EAGVAQSPRYKIIEKRQSVAFWCNPISGHATLYWYQQILGQGPKLLIQFQNNGVVDDSQLPKDRFSAERLKGVDSTLKIQPAKLEDSAVYLCASSLGFDTQYFGPGTRLTVL.

DNA of the CDR3: TGTGCCAGCAGTTGGATCGGGACAGCCCCGGCCTACGAGCAGTACTTC. The encoded protein is CASSWIGTAPAYEQYF. This sequence joins TRBV12-3 or TRBV12-4 and TRBJ2-7; 7 bases are shared with TRBD1. The CDR3 sequence is 16 residues long. V gave up 4 bases and J gave up 2 bases; unmatched junction bases: 11.

This clonotype appeared a single time. The chain recombines TRBV7-2 with TRBJ2-5; TRBD1 is a possible D gene (7 bases). The CDR3 runs 15 residues. Trimming took off 4 bases at V and 2 bases at J, with 14 bases between the two ends. Germline CDR1 and CDR2: SGHTA and FQGNSA. CDR3 loop: CASSSVRGAQETQYF. CDR3 DNA sequence: TGTGCCAGCAGCTCCGTCAGGGGGGCTCAAGAGACCCAGTACTTC.

V is TRBV7-2 and J is TRBJ2-5; D not certain. Germline assignment: CDR1 SGHTA and CDR2 FQGNSA. The CDR3 totals 14 residues. V lost 0 bases to trimming and J lost 5 bases, with 10 bases between them. The CDR3 nucleotides read TGTGCCAGCAGCTTAGCGGTAGGGCGTGAGACCCAGTACTTC. Its translation: CASSLAVGRETQYF.

The V and J genes are TRBV29-1 and TRBJ2-5, with D tentatively TRBD1 (5 bases). The V and J ends lost 4 bases and 5 bases respectively, with 14 bases between them. The germline V gene encodes CDR1 SQVTM and CDR2 ANQGSEA. The CDR3 has 13 residues. The CDR3 region has the DNA TGCAGCGTTGTCGAAACAGGAAAGGAGACCCAGTACTTC. Amino acids: CSVVETGKETQYF.

Details on this clonotype: This clone may be a read error of a much larger clone one base away. The rearrangement uses TRBV18 and TRBJ2-7; a weak D match, TRBD2 (5 bases). Trimming pared 6 bases from V and 5 bases from J, leaving 11 bases between. The CDR3 covers 12 residues. Germline V CDR1 and CDR2: KGHSH, LQKENI. In DNA, the CDR3 is TGTGCCAGCTCCCCTGGAGGCGACGAGCAGTACTTC. The encoded protein is CASSPGGDEQYF.

V and J are TRBV20-1 and TRBJ1-1, with D possibly matching TRBD1 (6 bases). Germline V lookup: CDR1 DFQATT, CDR2 SNEGSKA (reference sequence). Trimming shortened V by 7 bases and J by 2 bases, and 14 bases separated the two germline ends. This CDR3 region has 13 residues. This chain's CDR3 is CSVPDRLNTEAFF. CDR3 in DNA: TGCAGTGTACCGGACAGACTTAACACTGAAGCTTTCTTT.

V gene TRBV9 combines with J gene TRBJ1-2; possibly TRBD1 for D (5 bases). The ends were cut back, 7 bases at V and 0 bases at J, with 10 bases in the middle. This CDR3 has 13 amino acids. Germline CDR1 reads SGDLS; CDR2 reads YYNGEE. The CDR3, as DNA: TGTGCCAGCCCGGGGGGAGCTAACTATGGCTACACCTTC. It codes for CASPGGANYGYTF.

The chain joins TRBV6-2 or TRBV6-3 to TRBJ2-1, with 10 bases matching TRBD2. There are 16 residues in the CDR3. V trimming: 6 bases; J trimming: 8 bases; junction bases outside the gene matches: 13. The germline CDR1 and CDR2 sequences are MNHEY and SVGEGT. CDR3 sequence (DNA): TGTGCCAGCAGCCCCTATTCTAGCGGGAGAGTCTATGAGCAGTTCTTC. It translates to CASSPYSSGRVYEQFF.

The J gene is TRBJ2-3, the V gene TRBV7-9; D assignment may be TRBD1 or TRBD2 (6 bases each). CDR1 is SEHNR and CDR2 is FQNEAQ in the germline V gene (reference sequence). The V end lost 1 base, the J end lost 1 base, and 12 bases lay between the germline ends. CDR3 length equals 16 residues. This CDR3 is CASSLEGGPGTDTQYF. CDR3 in DNA: TGTGCCAGCAGCTTAGAAGGGGGGCCTGGCACAGATACGCAGTATTTT.

V and J are TRBV4-1 and TRBJ2-7; D ambiguous. The V gene lost 1 base and the J gene lost 6 bases, with 13 bases spanning the gap. The CDR3 is 14 residues long. Germline V lookup: CDR1 MGHRA, CDR2 YSYEKL. CDR3 region: CASSQGRASAEQYF. In DNA form, the CDR3 reads TGCGCCAGCAGCCAAGGACGGGCTTCCGCCGAGCAGTACTTC.

This chain uses TRBV12-3 or TRBV12-4 with TRBJ2-2; D remains unclear. With 3 bases removed from V and 5 bases from J, the gap between germline ends came to 13 bases. There are 15 residues in the CDR3. The CDR3 loop is CASSLSPRTTGELFF. CDR3 nucleotide sequence: TGTGCCAGCAGTTTGAGTCCTAGAACTACCGGGGAGCTGTTTTTT.

J is TRBJ1-2 and V is TRBV3-1; D gene uncertain. Trimming removed 0 bases from V and 3 bases from J, with 8 bases in between. Germline assignment: CDR1 LGHDT and CDR2 YNNKEL (reference sequence). CDR3 length: 14 residues. The DNA of the CDR3 is TGTGCCAGCAGCCAAGACGTCTGGGACTATGGCTACACCTTC. It yields the protein CASSQDVWDYGYTF.

The genes are TRBV20-1 and TRBJ2-1; no clear D. The germline CDR1 and CDR2 sequences are DFQATT and SNEGSKA (reference sequence). CDR3 size: 15 residues. Trimming cost V 0 bases and J 5 bases, with 14 bases left between them. CDR3 sequence reads: CSARDPLGSHNEQFF. The CDR3 region has the DNA TGCAGTGCTAGAGACCCCCTAGGATCCCACAATGAGCAGTTCTTC.

The chain carries TRBV30 and TRBJ2-7; D remains ambiguous. Trimming removed 1 base from V and 2 bases from J, with 6 bases in between. In germline, CDR1 is GTSNPN, CDR2 SVGIG (reference sequence). The CDR3 consists of 12 residues. CDR3 sequence: CAWSALTYEQYF. CDR3 DNA sequence: TGTGCCTGGAGTGCCCTAACCTACGAGCAGTACTTC.

This clonotype was recorded a few times. The chain combines TRBV11-3 with TRBJ2-1; TRBD2 matches at 12 bases. This CDR3 has 12 amino acids. Per the germline V gene, CDR1 is SGHNT and CDR2 is YENEEA. V trimming: 4 bases; J trimming: 13 bases; junction bases outside the gene matches: 2. The CDR3 loop reads CASSSTSGRQFF. CDR3 in DNA: TGTGCCAGCAGCTCGACTAGCGGGAGACAGTTCTTC.

The V gene is TRBV2, the J gene TRBJ2-7, with TRBD1 as a possible D gene (5 bases). Germline V gene data show CDR1 as SNHLY and CDR2 as FYNNEI. The V and J ends lost 5 bases and 0 bases respectively, with 11 bases between them. This CDR3 comprises 14 residues. Written as DNA, the CDR3 is TGTGCCAGCAGTTATAGGACATCCTCCTACGAGCAGTACTTC. Translation gives CASSYRTSSYEQYF.